These 6 T cell receptor beta chains share one sample of origin, sequenced in a study of blood T cell repertoires in COVID-19. Profiling relied on immunoSEQ multiplex PCR, and the TCRdb table lists in-frame clones only, not all of them. Among more than 200,000 clones listed, over 75% were seen once. The specimen sequenced was peripheral blood. The receptor source for this set is a woman in her thirties or forties who had recovered from COVID-19.

The rearrangement joins TRBV5-1 to TRBJ1-2; D is uncertain. This CDR3 spans 15 amino acids. CDR1 and CDR2 from the germline V gene are SGHRS and YFSETQ. V was cut by 4 bases and J by 2 bases, with 15 bases left in between. The CDR3 reads CASSLRERPNYGYTF. CDR3 DNA: TGCGCCAGCAGCCTTCGTGAGCGTCCGAACTATGGCTACACCTTC.

The genes are TRBV6-2 or TRBV6-3 and TRBJ2-1, with D unresolved. Trimming left V 4 bases short and J 7 bases short, with 17 bases between. Germline V lookup: CDR1 MNHEY, CDR2 SVGEGT. The CDR3 sequence is 15 residues long. The CDR3 here is CASSLPKSSTNEQFF. CDR3 DNA: TGTGCCAGCAGTTTACCGAAGTCTAGTACGAATGAGCAGTTCTTC.

The J gene is TRBJ2-1, the V gene TRBV29-1, with D perhaps TRBD1 (6 bases). V dropped 6 bases and J dropped 14 bases, with 17 bases sitting between them. The germline V gene encodes CDR1 SQVTM and CDR2 ANQGSEA. This CDR3 comprises 11 residues. The chain's CDR3 is CSVPTGWMEFF. The CDR3 coding sequence is TGCAGCGTCCCAACAGGGTGGATGGAGTTCTTC.

The chain carries TRBV18 and TRBJ2-7; TRBD1 agrees at 10 bases. Germline V gene lookup returns CDR1 KGHSH and CDR2 LQKENI. J gave up 1 base and V 6 bases, and 12 bases lay outside the gene matches. This CDR3 comprises 17 residues. In nucleotides, the CDR3 is TGTGCCAGCTCCCTAGACAGGGGGCTTGGGTCATCCTACGAGCAGTACTTC. Translated, it gives CASSLDRGLGSSYEQYF.

The chain couples TRBV19 to TRBJ1-5; the match to TRBD1 covers 7 bases. Trimming took 3 bases from V and 1 from J; bases not matched to a gene: 6. The V gene's germline CDR1 is LNHDA and CDR2 SQIVND (reference sequence). This CDR3 spans 16 amino acids. The CDR3 sequence: CASSMSSRGSNQPQHF. In DNA, the CDR3 is TGTGCCAGTAGTATGAGCAGCAGGGGGAGCAATCAGCCCCAGCATTTT.

The chain couples TRBV6-1 to TRBJ1-4; D ambiguous. CDR1 and CDR2 (germline): MNHNS, SASEGT. V was pared by 3 bases and J by 10 bases, with 12 bases between. The CDR3 has 13 amino acids. CDR3: CASSDPGRGKLFF. The CDR3, as DNA: TGTGCCAGCAGTGACCCTGGGCGTGGAAAACTGTTTTTT.